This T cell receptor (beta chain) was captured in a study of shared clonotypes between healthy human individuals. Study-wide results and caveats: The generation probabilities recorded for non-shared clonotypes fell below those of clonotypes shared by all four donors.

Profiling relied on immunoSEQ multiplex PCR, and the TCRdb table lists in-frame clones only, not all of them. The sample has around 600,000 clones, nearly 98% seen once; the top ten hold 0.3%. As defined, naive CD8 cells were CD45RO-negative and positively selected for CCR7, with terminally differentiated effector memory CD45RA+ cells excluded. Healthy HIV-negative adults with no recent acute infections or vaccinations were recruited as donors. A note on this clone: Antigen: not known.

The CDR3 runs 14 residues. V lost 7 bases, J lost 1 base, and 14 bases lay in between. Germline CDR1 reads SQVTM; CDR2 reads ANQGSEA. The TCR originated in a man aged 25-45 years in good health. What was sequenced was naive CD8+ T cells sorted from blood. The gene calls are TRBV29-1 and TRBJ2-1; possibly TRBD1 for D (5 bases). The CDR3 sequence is CSAQQDTSYNEQFF. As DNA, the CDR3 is TGCAGCGCCCAGCAGGACACTTCCTACAATGAGCAGTTCTTC.